The clone carrying this T cell receptor beta chain was picked up a small number of times. Its specificity is unknown. Using its own MiXCR run on the 5' RACE reads, TCRdb lists one record per CDR3 protein. The sample has roughly 280,000 distinct CDR3 sequences; 15% to 25% are singletons. The CDR3 covers 14 residues. The V gene lost 4 bases and the J gene lost 2 bases, with 10 bases spanning the gap. Germline V lookup: CDR1 SEHNR, CDR2 FQNEAQ (reference sequence). This specimen belongs to a study of CD8 T cells in ankylosing spondylitis. Whole-study findings and limits: Roughly eight highly homologous variants made up a TCR beta motif that seemed to typify ankylosing spondylitis blood.

The chain joins TRBV7-9 to TRBJ2-3, with D unresolved. The receptor comes from a male donor with ankylosing spondylitis or in good health (not recorded which). Sequencing was done on a sample of blood, either unsorted or a sorted T cell fraction (not recorded which). The CDR3 nucleotides are TGTGCCAGCAGCTCGCGGAAATCCACAGATACGCAGTATTTT. Encoded protein: CASSSRKSTDTQYF.